The 12 T cell receptor beta chains below were found in one sample sequenced in a study of shared clonotypes between healthy human individuals. Assay: immunoSEQ multiplex PCR; the TCRdb copy retains only in-frame clones and omits some. This sample has 2,500,000 or so clones; 90% to 95% occur once, and the top ten carry around 0.15%. Input material: naive CD4+ T cells sorted from blood. As for subset: CD45RA+ positively selected. Source of these receptors: a man younger than 30 in good health.

A single count supports this clone. The chain has TRBV28 and TRBJ2-5; 7 bases align to TRBD2. Germline loops: CDR1 MDHEN, CDR2 SYDVKM. The CDR3 is made up of 16 amino acids. The ends lost 6 bases at V and 5 bases at J; junction bases unmatched: 15. The CDR3 reads CASSPREAGLGETQYF. In nucleotides, the CDR3 is TGTGCCAGCAGCCCCCGGGAGGCAGGCCTCGGGGAGACCCAGTACTTC.

V gene TRBV30 combines with J gene TRBJ2-2, with a possible D match to TRBD1 (6 bases). This CDR3 region has 14 residues. The V gene's germline CDR1 is GTSNPN and CDR2 SVGIG (reference sequence). V gave up 0 bases and J gave up 5 bases, with 10 bases separating them. In DNA form, the CDR3 reads TGTGCCTGGAGTGTAGGAAGGGGGACCGGGGAGCTGTTTTTT. This codes for CAWSVGRGTGELFF.

The chain uses TRBV4-3 and TRBJ2-4, with 14 bases lining up with TRBD2. This CDR3 has 20 residues. Germline V gives CDR1 LGHNA, CDR2 YSLEER. After removal of 1 base from V and 3 bases from J, the junction contained 11 bases not matched to a gene. CDR3 region: CASSQASGLAGEGVKNIQYF. CDR3 nucleotide sequence: TGCGCCAGCAGCCAAGCCTCGGGACTAGCGGGAGAGGGGGTCAAAAACATTCAGTACTTC.

The chain combines TRBV5-6 with TRBJ2-3; 7 bases agree with TRBD2. The CDR3 totals 14 residues. Germline trimming cut 4 bases from V and 10 bases from J; bases unmatched to any gene: 12. Germline loops: CDR1 SGHDT, CDR2 YYEEEE. The CDR3 nucleotides are TGTGCCAGCAGCCCTACCCCGACTAGCCTTGCGCAGTATTTT. This translates into CASSPTPTSLAQYF.

Turning to this clone: Other nucleotide sequences from this sample produce the same CDR3. This chain links TRBV9 with TRBJ2-1; D unclear. The CDR3 is 14 residues long. Germline V gives CDR1 SGDLS, CDR2 YYNGEE. Deletions cut 0 bases from V and 1 base from J, with 5 bases between. CDR3: CASSVGGSYNEQFF. The DNA for the CDR3 is TGTGCCAGCAGCGTAGGAGGATCCTACAATGAGCAGTTCTTC.

The chain employs TRBV11-2 and TRBJ2-5, with D perhaps matching TRBD1 (5 bases). The CDR3 contains 17 residues. V gave up 1 base and J gave up 2 bases, with 17 bases separating them. The V gene's germline CDR1 is SGHAT and CDR2 FQNNGV. The CDR3 sequence is CASSLGGPGASQETQYF. The DNA of the CDR3 is TGTGCCAGCAGCTTAGGGGGCCCCGGAGCAAGTCAAGAGACCCAGTACTTC.

This rearrangement joins TRBV5-1 to TRBJ1-2, with unresolved D. CDR3 length equals 14 residues. V was trimmed by 3 bases and J by 8 bases, leaving 17 bases between them. Germline V gene sequence: CDR1 SGHRS, CDR2 YFSETQ. The CDR3 DNA sequence: TGCGCCAGCAGCTCCTCTCAGACTCCTGGGGGCTACACCTTC. Translated, it gives CASSSSQTPGGYTF.

The V call is TRBV10-3, the J call TRBJ2-1; 10 positions agree with TRBD1. V shed 5 bases and J 6 bases; nucleotides not matched to a gene: 7. Germline V gene data show CDR1 as ENHRY and CDR2 as SYGVKD. The CDR3 runs 15 residues. DNA of the CDR3: TGTGCCATCAGTATTGATAGACAGGGGGCCAATGAGCAGTTCTTC. Its translation: CAISIDRQGANEQFF.

V is TRBV4-1 and J is TRBJ2-3; TRBD2 matches at 8 bases. The CDR3 covers 16 residues. Germline CDR1 MGHRA, CDR2 YSYEKL. Losses at the gene ends were 5 bases for V and 8 bases for J; bases not matched to a gene: 15. The CDR3 spells CASSVSSGPSLSTQYF. The CDR3 nucleotides read TGCGCCAGCAGCGTATCTAGCGGGCCCTCCTTAAGTACGCAGTATTTT.

Concerning this clone itself: Other DNA sequences in this sample translate to the same CDR3. The genes are TRBV6-1 and TRBJ2-7; perhaps TRBD2 as D (6 bases). This CDR3 has 12 residues. Trimming stripped 3 bases from V and 4 bases from J, with 7 bases between. Germline lookup yields CDR1 MNHNS and CDR2 SASEGT. CDR3 DNA sequence: TGTGCCAGCAGTGACAGCGGGTACGAGCAGTACTTC. Translating gives CASSDSGYEQYF.

The V and J genes are TRBV2 and TRBJ1-4, with D perhaps TRBD1 (5 bases). Looked up from germline, CDR1 is SNHLY and CDR2 is FYNNEI. V was pared by 6 bases and J by 12 bases, with 11 bases between. The CDR3 runs 11 residues. The CDR3 reads CASRRDSELFF. CDR3 nucleotide sequence: TGTGCCAGCAGGCGGGACTCGGAACTGTTTTTT.

The chain combines TRBV28 with TRBJ1-4; D remains ambiguous. Germline values: CDR1 MDHEN, CDR2 SYDVKM. The CDR3 spans 12 residues. Trimming left V 6 bases short and J 5 bases short, with 7 bases between. CDR3 protein: CASSVPNEKLFF. The CDR3 DNA is TGTGCCAGCAGCGTCCCCAATGAAAAACTGTTTTTT. The complete variable domain, with remaining parts taken from reference TRBV28 and TRBJ1-4, reads DVKVTQSSRYLVKRTGEKVFLECVQDMDHENMFWYRQDPGLGLRLIYFSYDVKMKEKGDIPEGYSVSREKKERFSLILESASTNQTSMYLCASSVPNEKLFFGSGTQLSVL.